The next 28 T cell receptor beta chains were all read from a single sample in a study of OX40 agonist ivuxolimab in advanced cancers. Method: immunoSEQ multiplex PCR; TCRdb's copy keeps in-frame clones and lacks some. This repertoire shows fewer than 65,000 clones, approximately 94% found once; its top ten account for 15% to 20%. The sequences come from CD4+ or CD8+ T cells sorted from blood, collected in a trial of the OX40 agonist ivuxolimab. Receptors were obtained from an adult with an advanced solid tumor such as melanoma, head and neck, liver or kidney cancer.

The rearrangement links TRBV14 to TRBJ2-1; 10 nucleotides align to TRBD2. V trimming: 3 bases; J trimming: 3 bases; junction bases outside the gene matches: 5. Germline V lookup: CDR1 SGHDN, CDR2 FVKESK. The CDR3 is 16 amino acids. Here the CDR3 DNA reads TGTGCCAGCAGCCAGTTAATAGCGGGAGGCTACAATGAGCAGTTCTTC. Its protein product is CASSQLIAGGYNEQFF.

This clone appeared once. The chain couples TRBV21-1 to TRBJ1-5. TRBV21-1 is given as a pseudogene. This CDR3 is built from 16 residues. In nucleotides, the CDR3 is TGTGCCAGCAGGTCTCCGCTACATTGGCATCATCAGCCCCAGCATTTT. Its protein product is CASRSPLHWHHQPQHF.

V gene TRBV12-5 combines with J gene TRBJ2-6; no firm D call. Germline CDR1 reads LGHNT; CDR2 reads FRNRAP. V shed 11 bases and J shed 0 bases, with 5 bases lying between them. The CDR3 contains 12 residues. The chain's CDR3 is CALHSGANVLTF. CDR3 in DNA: TGTGCTCTCCACTCTGGGGCCAACGTCCTGACTTTC.

The CDR3 loop is CASSSGTGDAEAFF. CDR3 nucleotide sequence: TGTGCCAGCAGCTCCGGGACAGGGGACGCTGAAGCTTTCTTT. J is TRBJ1-1 and V is TRBV5-6, with TRBD1 matching 10 bases. The CDR3 consists of 14 residues. V shed 3 bases, J shed 6 bases, and the junction held 5 bases outside the gene matches. Germline V gene lookup returns CDR1 SGHDT and CDR2 YYEEEE. Drawing the rest from reference TRBV5-6 and TRBJ1-1, the complete variable domain is DAGVTQSPTHLIKTRGQQVTLRCSPKSGHDTVSWYQQALGQGPQFIFQYYEEEERQRGNFPDRFSGHQFPNYSSELNVNALLLGDSALYLCASSSGTGDAEAFFGQGTRLTVV.

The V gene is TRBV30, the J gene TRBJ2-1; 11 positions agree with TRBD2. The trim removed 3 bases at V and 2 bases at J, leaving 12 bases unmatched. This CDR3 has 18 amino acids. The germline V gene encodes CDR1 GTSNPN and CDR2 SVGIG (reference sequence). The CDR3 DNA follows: TGTGCCTGGAGGGGACTCGCGGGACTAGCGGAAACCTACAATGAGCAGTTCTTC. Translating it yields CAWRGLAGLAETYNEQFF.

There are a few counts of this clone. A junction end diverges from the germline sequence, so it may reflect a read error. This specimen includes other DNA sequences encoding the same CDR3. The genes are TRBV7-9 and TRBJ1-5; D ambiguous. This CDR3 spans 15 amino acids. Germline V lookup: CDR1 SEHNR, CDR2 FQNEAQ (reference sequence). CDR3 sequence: CASSQEAGNNQPQHF. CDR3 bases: TGCGCCAGCAGCCAAGAAGCAGGAAATAATCAGCCCCAGCATTTT.

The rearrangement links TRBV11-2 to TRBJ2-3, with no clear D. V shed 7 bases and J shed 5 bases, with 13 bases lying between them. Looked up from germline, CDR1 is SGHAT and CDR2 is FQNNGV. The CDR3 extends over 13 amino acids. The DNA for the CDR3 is TGTGCCAGCACCCTGGCTGACGTAGATACGCAGTATTTT. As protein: CASTLADVDTQYF.

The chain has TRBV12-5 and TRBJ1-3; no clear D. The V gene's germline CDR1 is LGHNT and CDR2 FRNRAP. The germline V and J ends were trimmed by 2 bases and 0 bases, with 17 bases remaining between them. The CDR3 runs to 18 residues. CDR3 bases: TGTGCTAGTGGTTTGTTACAGCAGGATTTCATCTCTGGAAACACCATATATTTT. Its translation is CASGLLQQDFISGNTIYF.

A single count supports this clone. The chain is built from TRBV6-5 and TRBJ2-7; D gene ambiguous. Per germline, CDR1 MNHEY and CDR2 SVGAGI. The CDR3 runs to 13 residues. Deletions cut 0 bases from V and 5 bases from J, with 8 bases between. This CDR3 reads CASSYSSGNEQYF. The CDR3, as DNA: TGTGCCAGCAGTTACTCATCTGGGAACGAGCAGTACTTC.

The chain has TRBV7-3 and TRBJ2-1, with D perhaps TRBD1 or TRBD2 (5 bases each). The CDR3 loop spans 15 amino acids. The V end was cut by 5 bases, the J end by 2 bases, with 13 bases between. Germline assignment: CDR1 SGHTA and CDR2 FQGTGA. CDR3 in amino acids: CASSPTRGAYNEQFF. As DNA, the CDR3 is TGTGCCAGCAGCCCCACGAGAGGGGCCTACAATGAGCAGTTCTTC.

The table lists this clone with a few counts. The CDR3 sequence is CASSEAGRALDNEQFF. The CDR3 bases are TGCGCCAGCAGTGAGGCCGGGAGGGCCCTGGACAATGAGCAGTTCTTC. This chain uses TRBV10-1 with TRBJ2-1; 8 bases line up with TRBD2. The CDR3 runs to 16 residues. The germline V gene has CDR1 WNHNN and CDR2 SYGVQD (reference sequence). V lost 2 bases and J lost 5; bases outside the gene matches: 8.

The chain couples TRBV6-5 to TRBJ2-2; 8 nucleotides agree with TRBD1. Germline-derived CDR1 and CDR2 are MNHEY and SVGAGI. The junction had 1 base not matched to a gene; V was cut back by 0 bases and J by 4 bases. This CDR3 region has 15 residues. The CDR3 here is CASSYSQGATGELFF. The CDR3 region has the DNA TGTGCCAGCAGTTACTCGCAGGGGGCCACCGGGGAGCTGTTTTTT.

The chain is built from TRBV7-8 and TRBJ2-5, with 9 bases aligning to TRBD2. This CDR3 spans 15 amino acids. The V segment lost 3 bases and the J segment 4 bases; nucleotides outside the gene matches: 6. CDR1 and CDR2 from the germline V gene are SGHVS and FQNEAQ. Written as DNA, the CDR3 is TGTGCCAGCAGCTTTTTTCGGCGGGAGGGAGAGACCCAGTACTTC. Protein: CASSFFRREGETQYF.

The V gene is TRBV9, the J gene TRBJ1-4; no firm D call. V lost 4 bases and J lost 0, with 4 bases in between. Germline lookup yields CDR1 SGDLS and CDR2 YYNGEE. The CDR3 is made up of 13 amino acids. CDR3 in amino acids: CASSSPTNEKLFF. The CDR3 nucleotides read TGTGCCAGCAGCAGCCCAACTAATGAAAAACTGTTTTTT.

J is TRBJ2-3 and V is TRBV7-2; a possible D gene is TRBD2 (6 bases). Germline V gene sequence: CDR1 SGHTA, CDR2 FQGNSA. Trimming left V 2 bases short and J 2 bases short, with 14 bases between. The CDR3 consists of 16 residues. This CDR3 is CASSLILRGTTDTQYF. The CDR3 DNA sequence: TGTGCCAGCAGCTTAATCTTACGCGGGACCACAGATACGCAGTATTTT. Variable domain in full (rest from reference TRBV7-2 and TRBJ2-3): GAGVSQSPSNKVTEKGKDVELRCDPISGHTALYWYRQSLGQGLEFLIYFQGNSAPDKSGLPSDRFSAERTGGSVSTLTIQRTQQEDSAVYLCASSLILRGTTDTQYFGPGTRLTVL.

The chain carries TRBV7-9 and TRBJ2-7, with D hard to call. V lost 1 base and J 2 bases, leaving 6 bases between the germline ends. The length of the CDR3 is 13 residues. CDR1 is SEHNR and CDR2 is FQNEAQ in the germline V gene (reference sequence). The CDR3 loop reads CASSLVGTYEQYF. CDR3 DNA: TGTGCCAGCAGCTTAGTTGGGACCTACGAGCAGTACTTC. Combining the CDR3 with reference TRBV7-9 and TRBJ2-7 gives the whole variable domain DTGVSQNPRHKITKRGQNVTFRCDPISEHNRLYWYRQTLGQGPEFLTYFQNEAQLEKSRLLSDRFSAERPKGSFSTLEIQRTEQGDSAMYLCASSLVGTYEQYFGPGTRLTVT.

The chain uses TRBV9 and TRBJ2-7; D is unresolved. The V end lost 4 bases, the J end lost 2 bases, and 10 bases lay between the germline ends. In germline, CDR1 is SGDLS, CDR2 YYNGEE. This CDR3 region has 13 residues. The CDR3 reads CASSTGKPYEQYF. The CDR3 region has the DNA TGTGCCAGCAGCACCGGCAAGCCCTACGAGCAGTACTTC.

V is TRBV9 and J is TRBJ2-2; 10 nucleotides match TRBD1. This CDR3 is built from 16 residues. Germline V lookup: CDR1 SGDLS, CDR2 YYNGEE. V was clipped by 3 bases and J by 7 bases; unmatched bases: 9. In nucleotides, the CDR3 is TGTGCCAGCAGCGCCCGGACAGGGGGTCGTGGCGGGGAGCTGTTTTTT. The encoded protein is CASSARTGGRGGELFF.

CDR3 nucleotide sequence: TGTGCCAGCAGCTTGTCCAAGAATCAGCCCCAGCATTTT. This encodes CASSLSKNQPQHF. The chain couples TRBV7-9 to TRBJ1-5; D not certain. The germline V and J ends were trimmed by 3 bases and 4 bases, with 7 bases remaining between them. CDR1 and CDR2 (germline): SEHNR, FQNEAQ (reference sequence). This CDR3 contains 13 residues.

CDR3 residues: CASSLSRTSGNTDTQYF. Written as DNA, the CDR3 is TGTGCCAGCAGTTTAAGCCGGACTAGCGGAAACACAGATACGCAGTATTTT. V gene TRBV28 combines with J gene TRBJ2-3; 10 nucleotides match TRBD2. The V gene end was trimmed by 2 bases and the J gene end by 2 bases; junction bases not matched to a gene: 7. Looked up from germline, CDR1 is MDHEN and CDR2 is SYDVKM. This CDR3 comprises 17 residues. The full variable domain, rest sourced from reference TRBV28 and TRBJ2-3, is DVKVTQSSRYLVKRTGEKVFLECVQDMDHENMFWYRQDPGLGLRLIYFSYDVKMKEKGDIPEGYSVSREKKERFSLILESASTNQTSMYLCASSLSRTSGNTDTQYFGPGTRLTVL.

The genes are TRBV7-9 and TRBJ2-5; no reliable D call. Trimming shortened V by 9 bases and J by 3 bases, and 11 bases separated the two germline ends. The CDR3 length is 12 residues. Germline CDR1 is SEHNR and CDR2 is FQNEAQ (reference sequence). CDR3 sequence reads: CASEGLKETQYF. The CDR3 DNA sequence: TGTGCCAGTGAAGGGTTAAAAGAGACCCAGTACTTC.

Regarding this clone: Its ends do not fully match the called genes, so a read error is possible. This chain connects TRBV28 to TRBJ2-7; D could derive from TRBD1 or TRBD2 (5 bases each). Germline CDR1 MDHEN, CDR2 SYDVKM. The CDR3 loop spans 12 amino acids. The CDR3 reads CASRPHLREINF. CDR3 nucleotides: TGTGCCAGCAGACCGCATCTCAGGGAGATAAACTTC.

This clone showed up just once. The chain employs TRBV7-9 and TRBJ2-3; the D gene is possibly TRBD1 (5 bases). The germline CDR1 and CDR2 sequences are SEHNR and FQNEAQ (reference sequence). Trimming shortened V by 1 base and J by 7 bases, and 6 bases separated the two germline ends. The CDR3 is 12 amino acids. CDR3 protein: CASSLGTNTQYF. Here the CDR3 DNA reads TGTGCCAGCAGCTTAGGGACAAATACGCAGTATTTT. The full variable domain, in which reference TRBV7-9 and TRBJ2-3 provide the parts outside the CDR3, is DTGVSQNPRHKITKRGQNVTFRCDPISEHNRLYWYRQTLGQGPEFLTYFQNEAQLEKSRLLSDRFSAERPKGSFSTLEIQRTEQGDSAMYLCASSLGTNTQYFGPGTRLTVL.

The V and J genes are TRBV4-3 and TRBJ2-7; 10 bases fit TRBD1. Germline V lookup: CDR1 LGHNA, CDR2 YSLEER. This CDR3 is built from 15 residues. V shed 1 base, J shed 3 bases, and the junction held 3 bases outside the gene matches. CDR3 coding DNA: TGCGCCAGCAGCCAAGGACAGGGGGCTTTCTACGAGCAGTACTTC. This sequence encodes CASSQGQGAFYEQYF.

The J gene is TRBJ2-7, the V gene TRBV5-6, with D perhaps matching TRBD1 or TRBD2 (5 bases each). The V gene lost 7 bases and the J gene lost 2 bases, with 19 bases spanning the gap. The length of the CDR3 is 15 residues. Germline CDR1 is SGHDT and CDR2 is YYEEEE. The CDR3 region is CASGGAWTAPYEQYF. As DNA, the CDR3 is TGTGCCAGCGGGGGTGCTTGGACTGCACCCTACGAGCAGTACTTC.

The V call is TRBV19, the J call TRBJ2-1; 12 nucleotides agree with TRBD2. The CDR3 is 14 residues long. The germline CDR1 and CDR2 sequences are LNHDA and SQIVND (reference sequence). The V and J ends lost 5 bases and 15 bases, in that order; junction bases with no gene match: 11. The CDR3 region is CASSLLAGGKGAFF. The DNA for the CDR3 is TGTGCCAGTAGTCTACTAGCGGGAGGAAAGGGAGCGTTCTTC.

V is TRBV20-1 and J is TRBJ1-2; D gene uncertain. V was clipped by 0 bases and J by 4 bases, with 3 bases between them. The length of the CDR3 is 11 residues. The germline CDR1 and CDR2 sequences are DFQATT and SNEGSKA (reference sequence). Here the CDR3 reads CSAREGYGYTF. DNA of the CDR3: TGCAGTGCTAGAGAGGGCTATGGCTACACCTTC.

In nucleotides, the CDR3 is TGTGCCAGCAGTTTCGGGACAGGGACGAACACTGAAGCTTTCTTT. Its translation is CASSFGTGTNTEAFF. The V and J genes are TRBV27 and TRBJ1-1; TRBD1 agrees at 9 bases. Looked up from germline, CDR1 is MNHEY and CDR2 is SMNVEV (reference sequence). J lost 1 base, V lost 3 bases, and 3 bases had no gene match. This CDR3 has 15 amino acids.